This T cell receptor beta chain was found in a study of OX40 agonist ivuxolimab in advanced cancers. The study's findings and limits: Partial responders receiving 0.1-3.0 mg/kg showed among the lowest clonal expansion.

J gave up 7 bases and V 1 base, and 7 bases lay outside the gene matches. The germline CDR1 and CDR2 sequences are SGHTA and FQGNSA. There are 15 residues in the CDR3. Produced via immunoSEQ multiplex PCR; TCRdb's table is partial and in-frame only. The table lists around 63,000 clones, 75% to 90% of them singletons. To note about this clone: Its target is unknown.

V usage is TRBV7-2 and J usage is TRBJ2-1, with 7 bases fitting TRBD2. The starting material was CD4+ or CD8+ T cells sorted from blood, obtained in a trial of the OX40 agonist ivuxolimab. The receptor was isolated from an adult with an advanced solid tumor such as melanoma, head and neck, liver or kidney cancer. CDR3 residues: CASSLEAGVGNEQFF. The CDR3 coding sequence is TGTGCCAGCAGCTTAGAGGCGGGAGTGGGGAATGAGCAGTTCTTC.